These T cell receptor beta chains were read from a single sample in a study of blood T cell repertoires in COVID-19. Profiled with immunoSEQ multiplex PCR; TCRdb holds only in-frame clones, not every one. The table records hundreds of thousands of clones, 75% to 85% of them present only once. The specimen sequenced was peripheral blood. The receptors here all came from a man aged 45 to 65 with COVID-19, enrolled during active disease. Each CDR3 is given with its conserved first and last residue. D genes are given only for firm matches. Clone size appears in some rows only: once, few, many, or a class for an expanded clone.

length,J,D,size,V,CDR3,DNA
11,TRBJ2-1,.,.,TRBV10-1,CASRTHREQFF,TGCGCCAGCAGGACTCATAGGGAGCAGTTCTTC
12,TRBJ1-1,.,.,TRBV2,CASGQFYTEAFF,TGTGCCAGCGGACAGTTCTACACTGAAGCTTTCTTT
14,TRBJ1-1,.,many,TRBV6-4,CASRAGHWNTEAFF,TGTGCCAGCAGGGCTGGGCATTGGAACACTGAAGCTTTCTTT
14,TRBJ2-6,.,.,TRBV28,CASRWTAGANVLTF,TGTGCCAGCAGATGGACAGCTGGGGCCAACGTCCTGACTTTC
14,TRBJ1-4,.,.,TRBV6-4,CASSPTGRDEKLFF,TGTGCCAGCAGTCCTACGGGAAGGGATGAAAAACTGTTTTTT
14,TRBJ1-3,.,.,TRBV7-2,CASSWEPSGNTIYF,TGTGCCAGCAGCTGGGAGCCCTCTGGAAACACCATATATTTT
14,TRBJ2-3,TRBD1,once,TRBV29-1,CSVDGDRGTDTQYF,TGCAGCGTTGACGGGGACAGGGGGACAGATACGCAGTATTTT
16,TRBJ1-5,TRBD1,few,TRBV15,CATSTMTNRGHQPQHF,TGTGCCACCAGCACGATGACGAACAGGGGACATCAGCCCCAGCATTTT
17,TRBJ2-3,TRBD2,.,TRBV9,CASSPRSRGSRTDTQYF,TGTGCCAGCAGCCCTCGATCGCGGGGGAGCCGCACAGATACGCAGTATTTT
15,TRBJ1-1,TRBD1,.,TRBV19,CASNNDRGFYTEAFF,TGTGCCAGTAATAATGACAGGGGGTTTTACACTGAAGCTTTCTTT
13,TRBJ2-1,.,.,TRBV11-1,CASTKVRGNEQFF,TGTGCCAGCACCAAGGTTCGGGGCAATGAGCAGTTCTTC
15,TRBJ1-1,.,.,TRBV3-1/TRBV3-2,CASSQTLTGGTEAFF,TGTGCCAGCAGCCAAACGTTAACGGGGGGCACTGAAGCTTTCTTT
14,TRBJ1-4,.,.,TRBV28,CASSPRDKNEKLFF,TGTGCCAGCAGTCCTCGGGACAAGAATGAAAAACTGTTTTTT
15,TRBJ2-1,.,.,TRBV3-1/TRBV3-2,CASSQRGNSYNEQFF,TGTGCCAGCAGCCAACGGGGGAACTCCTACAATGAGCAGTTCTTC
13,TRBJ1-2,TRBD1,.,TRBV2,CASTSRGNYGYTF,TGTGCCAGCACCTCCAGGGGGAACTATGGCTACACCTTC
11,TRBJ2-5,.,once,TRBV6-5,CASSLQETQYF,TGTGCCAGCAGCCTCCAAGAGACCCAGTACTTC
15,TRBJ1-6,TRBD1,.,TRBV5-6,CASSTEGTGPVPLHF,TGTGCCAGCAGCACAGAGGGGACAGGGCCCGTCCCCCTCCACTTT
14,TRBJ1-1,.,few,TRBV27,CASSLSGRRTEAFF,TGTGCCAGCAGTTTATCGGGGAGAAGGACTGAAGCTTTCTTT
15,TRBJ2-2,.,.,TRBV13,CASSLRSGRTGELFF,TGTGCCAGCAGCTTACGTTCAGGGAGGACCGGGGAGCTGTTTTTT
14,TRBJ2-1,TRBD2,many,TRBV20-1,CSASYPGGYNEQFF,TGCAGTGCTAGTTACCCCGGGGGGTACAATGAGCAGTTCTTC
13,TRBJ1-1,.,once,TRBV11-2,CASSLVLYTEAFF,TGTGCCAGCAGCTTAGTACTTTACACTGAAGCTTTCTTT
15,TRBJ2-7,.,.,TRBV11-2,CASSLVGQGPYEQYF,TGTGCCAGCAGCTTAGTGGGGCAGGGCCCTTACGAGCAGTACTTC
14,TRBJ2-7,.,once,TRBV18,CASSPQLSRYEQYF,TGTGCCAGCTCACCACAGTTGTCGAGATACGAGCAGTACTTC
13,TRBJ2-7,.,.,TRBV6-1,CASSDSTVYEQYF,TGTGCCAGCAGTGATTCAACAGTATACGAGCAGTACTTC
14,TRBJ2-3,.,.,TRBV5-1,CASSLAGGTDTQYF,TGCGCCAGCAGCTTGGCGGGGGGCACAGATACGCAGTATTTT
12,TRBJ2-4,TRBD2,.,TRBV6-6,CASLGLANIQYF,TGTGCCAGTTTAGGACTAGCGAACATTCAGTACTTC
16,TRBJ1-5,.,.,TRBV27,CASSPNTLPTAQPQHF,TGTGCCAGCAGTCCCAACACCCTCCCCACCGCTCAGCCCCAGCATTTT
17,TRBJ2-7,TRBD2,.,TRBV15,CATSRGTPGLAALEQYF,TGTGCCACCAGCAGGGGTACCCCGGGACTAGCGGCTCTTGAGCAGTACTTC
14,TRBJ1-1,.,few,TRBV10-3,CAIRDGQSGTEAFF,TGTGCCATCAGGGACGGACAGTCCGGCACTGAAGCTTTCTTT
14,TRBJ2-1,TRBD2,.,TRBV5-1,CASSSSSGYNEQFF,TGCGCCAGCAGCTCGTCTAGCGGCTACAATGAGCAGTTCTTC
15,TRBJ2-7,TRBD1,.,TRBV4-3,CASSQDPTGPYEQYF,TGCGCCAGCAGCCAAGACCCGACAGGGCCCTACGAGCAGTACTTC
17,TRBJ2-7,TRBD1,.,TRBV7-2,CASSLYTAGTGTYEQYF,TGTGCCAGCAGCTTATACACCGCCGGGACAGGTACCTACGAGCAGTACTTC
15,TRBJ2-5,.,.,TRBV5-1,CASSFNIVEKQTQYF,TGCGCCAGCAGCTTTAATATTGTCGAGAAACAGACCCAGTACTTC
14,TRBJ2-7,TRBD1,.,TRBV11-2,CASSLGQGRYEQYF,TGTGCCAGCAGCTTAGGACAGGGCAGGTACGAGCAGTACTTC
15,TRBJ1-2,TRBD1,.,TRBV5-1,CASSLGTGNGFGYTF,TGCGCCAGCAGCTTGGGGACAGGGAATGGTTTTGGCTACACCTTC
11,TRBJ1-2,.,.,TRBV3-1/TRBV3-2,CASSLGEGYTF,TGTGCCAGCAGCCTTGGGGAGGGCTACACCTTC
16,TRBJ2-3,TRBD2,.,TRBV5-1,CASSTIAGASTDTQYF,TGCGCCAGCAGCACAATAGCGGGGGCCAGCACAGATACGCAGTATTTT
13,TRBJ1-2,.,.,TRBV18,CASSLGGAEGYTF,TGTGCCAGCTCACTCGGAGGGGCGGAAGGCTACACCTTC
16,TRBJ2-1,TRBD2,.,TRBV28,CASSPTGGSSYNEQFF,TGTGCCAGCAGTCCCACGGGAGGGTCCTCCTACAATGAGCAGTTCTTC
15,TRBJ2-1,TRBD2,.,TRBV9,CASSENPGTTDEQFF,TGTGCCAGCAGCGAGAATCCCGGGACTACGGATGAGCAGTTCTTC
15,TRBJ2-3,.,.,TRBV7-8,CASSPGGTVADTQYF,TGTGCCAGCAGCCCAGGGGGGACAGTGGCAGATACGCAGTATTTT
15,TRBJ1-4,.,.,TRBV27,CASSLSPRIGEKLFF,TGTGCCAGCAGTTTATCGCCTCGAATCGGTGAAAAACTGTTTTTT
14,TRBJ1-2,TRBD1,.,TRBV5-6,CASSWASQGTGYTF,TGTGCCAGCAGCTGGGCCTCACAGGGGACTGGCTACACCTTC
16,TRBJ1-4,.,.,TRBV5-1,CASSPGTGPTNEKLFF,TGCGCCAGCAGCCCCGGAACAGGCCCAACTAATGAAAAACTGTTTTTT
18,TRBJ2-7,TRBD1,.,TRBV28,CASNGRALRTGAPYEQYF,TGTGCCAGCAACGGGCGAGCCTTGCGGACAGGGGCTCCCTACGAGCAGTACTTC
16,TRBJ2-3,.,.,TRBV4-1,CASSPAEGGWTDTQYF,TGCGCCAGCAGCCCCGCTGAGGGCGGGTGGACAGATACGCAGTATTTT
13,TRBJ1-1,.,.,TRBV6-5,CASRKQGRDEAFF,TGTGCCAGCAGAAAACAGGGTAGAGACGAAGCTTTCTTT
14,TRBJ2-7,.,.,TRBV15,CATSRTVPSYEQYF,TGTGCCACCAGCAGGACAGTACCATCCTACGAGCAGTACTTC
17,TRBJ1-1,.,once,TRBV29-1,CSVEQRGARGWDTEAFF,TGCAGCGTTGAACAGCGGGGGGCGAGGGGCTGGGACACTGAAGCTTTCTTT
13,TRBJ1-2,.,.,TRBV7-2,CASSGGSGRGYTF,TGTGCCAGCAGCGGGGGGTCCGGTAGGGGCTACACCTTC
16,TRBJ2-3,TRBD2,.,TRBV6-2/TRBV6-3,CASSYLAGEYTDTQYF,TGTGCCAGCAGTTACCTAGCGGGGGAGTACACAGATACGCAGTATTTT